Listed below are T cell receptor beta chains from one sample, sequenced in a study of CXCR3-negative and CXCR3-positive naive CD8 T cells. TCRdb re-called the 5' RACE reads, yielding one record per CDR3 amino acid sequence without DNA. The sample is made up of around 60,000 distinct CDR3 sequences, and the top ten hold roughly 0.75% of it. Material for sequencing was naive CXCR3+ CD8+ T cells from blood. Receptor source: a human donor in good health. Some clones in this sample may be carry-over from other donors' samples. Each CDR3 is given with its conserved first and last residue.

CSVEGLAGDNEQFF	14	TRBV29-1	TRBJ2-1
CATSTTRGESSTDTQYF	17	TRBV15	TRBJ2-3
CASSLSTGTQETQYF	15	TRBV28	TRBJ2-5
CSAPPVMGGRMKGYTF	16	TRBV20-1	TRBJ1-2
CASNAIGRGGEKLFF	15	TRBV7-6	TRBJ1-4
CAISEWGTDTQYF	13	TRBV10-3	TRBJ2-3
CASSPAIESSTDTQYF	16	TRBV28	TRBJ2-3
CSGVGATYEQYF	12	TRBV29-1	TRBJ2-7
CASSYRTAPFVGDTQYF	17	TRBV7-2	TRBJ2-3
CASSLVGDTQYF	12	TRBV7-3	TRBJ2-3
CASSLGGRQGWNEQFF	16	TRBV21-1	TRBJ2-1
CASRASGGSSYNEKFF	16	TRBV6-4	TRBJ2-1
CASSRGLAGSSYEQYF	16	TRBV4-3	TRBJ2-7
CASSKEHPTGNEQFF	15	TRBV27	TRBJ2-1
CASSPKQGSSTGELFF	16	TRBV5-5	TRBJ2-2
CASSLDGAQITEAFF	15	TRBV7-2	TRBJ1-1
CASSVAASSYEQYF	14	TRBV9	TRBJ2-7
CSVMTGSYEQYF	12	TRBV29-1	TRBJ2-7
CSVDSHSNYGYTF	13	TRBV29-1	TRBJ1-2
CASTGSHKDEQFF	13	TRBV5-1	TRBJ2-1
CASSPAGTDYEQYF	14	TRBV27	TRBJ2-7
CSVEDGAYEQYF	12	TRBV29-1	TRBJ2-7
CASSTGRGVTEAFF	14	TRBV13	TRBJ1-1
CASSLSGGAGGELFF	15	TRBV9	TRBJ2-2
CASSLALYQETQYF	14	TRBV12-3/TRBV12-4	TRBJ2-5
CASSSRGEMNTEAFF	15	TRBV7-2	TRBJ1-1
CASSEGQPKGLFF	13	TRBV12-3/TRBV12-4	TRBJ1-4
CSVEELGVGRDGYTF	15	TRBV29-1	TRBJ1-2
CSGSRDPSNQETQYF	15	TRBV20-1	TRBJ2-5
CASSLNGADNQPQHF	15	TRBV19	TRBJ1-5
CASSLALAGVPTTDTQYF	18	TRBV7-2	TRBJ2-3
CSVEESSPDTQYF	13	TRBV29-1	TRBJ2-3
CASSVDSTGELFF	13	TRBV11-2	TRBJ2-2
CSVVGDSREFF	11	TRBV29-1	TRBJ2-1
CATSRGVGPAPQYF	14	TRBV15	TRBJ2-4
CASSQTVVNTEAFF	14	TRBV14	TRBJ1-1
CASSWDLNNEQFF	13	TRBV7-3	TRBJ2-1
CASSQVAQANTGELFF	16	TRBV4-3	TRBJ2-2
CASSPDHGENTEAFF	15	TRBV7-6	TRBJ1-1
CASSASVARNAYEQYF	16	TRBV9	TRBJ2-7
CASTEDRELGQPQHF	15	TRBV6-2/TRBV6-3	TRBJ1-5
CASSQADGNTEAFF	14	TRBV4-1	TRBJ1-1
CASGFSVGGTDTQYF	15	TRBV12-5	TRBJ2-3
CSAPDRVYGELFF	13	TRBV20-1	TRBJ2-2
CASNRWGETQYF	12	TRBV6-5	TRBJ2-5
CASRQNTGTTNNEQFF	16	TRBV6-6	TRBJ2-1
CATSREFGQETQYF	14	TRBV15	TRBJ2-5
CASTTGRAEAFF	12	TRBV19	TRBJ1-1
CASSSPSDSLSYNEQFF	17	TRBV7-2	TRBJ2-1
CASSYLGQGGTLNTEAFF	18	TRBV28	TRBJ1-1
CATSWDQNEGSEQYF	15	TRBV24-1	TRBJ2-3
CASSPLSGLAGQEETQYF	18	TRBV7-9	TRBJ2-5
CSVGPSGNRYNEQFF	15	TRBV29-1	TRBJ2-1
CASSLVLSPYEQYF	14	TRBV11-2	TRBJ2-7
CASSSGASSEQYF	13	TRBV7-3	TRBJ2-7
CASSLGAGNTIYF	13	TRBV12-3/TRBV12-4	TRBJ1-3